This T cell receptor (beta chain) was documented in a study of shared clonotypes between healthy human individuals. Study at large: Those who served as donors were a couple of women and a few men between the ages of 18 and 49. Study outcomes and limitations: Memory subsets generally showed lower estimated richness than naive subsets.

Nashville, Tennessee was home to all donors, each a Caucasian adult. Comments on this clone: Its antigen is currently unknown.

Sequencing used immunoSEQ multiplex PCR; TCRdb keeps in-frame clones, though not all of them. The sample lists over a million clones, under 80% seen once, with about 1.5% in the top ten. Sequencing was done on a sample of memory CD4+ T cells sorted from blood. Subset indicated: CD45RA-negative fraction. The clonotype was recovered from a man aged 18 to 29 in good health.

CDR3 nucleotide sequence: TGTGCCAGCAGCTTAGTGAGGATGGGTGAGCAGTTCTTC. Translation: CASSLVRMGEQFF. V and J are TRBV7-2 and TRBJ2-1; D ambiguous. Germline values: CDR1 SGHTA, CDR2 FQGNSA. There are 13 residues in the CDR3. V was shortened by 1 base and J by 9 bases, with 10 bases between the two germline ends.